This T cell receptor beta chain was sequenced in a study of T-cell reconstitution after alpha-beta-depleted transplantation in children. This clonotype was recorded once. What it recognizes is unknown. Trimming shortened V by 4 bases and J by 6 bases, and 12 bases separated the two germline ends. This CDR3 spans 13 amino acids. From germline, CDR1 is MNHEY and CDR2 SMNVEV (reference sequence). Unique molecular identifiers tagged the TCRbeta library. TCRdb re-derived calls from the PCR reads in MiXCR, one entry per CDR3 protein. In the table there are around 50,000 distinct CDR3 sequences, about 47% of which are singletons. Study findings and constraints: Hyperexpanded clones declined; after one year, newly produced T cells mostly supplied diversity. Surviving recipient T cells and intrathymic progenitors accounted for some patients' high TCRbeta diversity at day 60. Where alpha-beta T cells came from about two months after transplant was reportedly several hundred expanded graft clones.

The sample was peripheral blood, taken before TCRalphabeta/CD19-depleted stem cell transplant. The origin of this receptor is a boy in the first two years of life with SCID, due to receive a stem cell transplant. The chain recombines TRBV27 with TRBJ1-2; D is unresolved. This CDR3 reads CASSSSPYDGYTF. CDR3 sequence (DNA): TGTGCCAGCAGTTCCTCCCCCTACGATGGCTACACCTTC.